This T cell receptor (beta chain) was sequenced in a study of blood T cell repertoires in COVID-19. Study information: The cDNA or gDNA used as material had been derived from T cells, B-cell-depleted T cells, or PBMCs.

Authors' processing steps: Quantification of nucleated cells was approximated via reference gene primer amplification. Profiled with immunoSEQ multiplex PCR; TCRdb holds only in-frame clones, not every one. V and J calls and clone size are those listed in that table; D and trimming were worked out from the DNA. The table lists about 160,000 clones, roughly 82% of them singletons. Patients in Seattle were enrolled during active infection, then followed longitudinally. Trimming removed 0 bases from V and 1 base from J, with 9 bases in between. The CDR3 consists of 15 residues. Per germline, CDR1 LGHDT and CDR2 YNNKEL (reference sequence).

Input material: peripheral blood. The chain joins TRBV3-1 (or the pseudogene TRBV3-2) to TRBJ1-1; TRBD1 is a possible D gene (5 bases). The receptor's source is a middle-aged woman with COVID-19, enrolled during active disease. CDR3 loop: CASSQERGGNTEAFF. Written as DNA, the CDR3 is TGTGCCAGCAGCCAAGAAAGGGGAGGGAACACTGAAGCTTTCTTT.